This T cell receptor beta chain was sequenced for a study of early T cells in non-severe SARS-CoV-2 infection. This CDR3 comprises 13 residues. Trimming left V 6 bases short and J 7 bases short, with 10 bases between. The germline V gene has CDR1 MRHNA and CDR2 SNTAGT. This clonotype was observed many times. Researchers tagged individual cDNA molecules with unique molecular identifiers. MiXCR, applied by TCRdb to the 5' RACE reads, yields one record per CDR3 protein. The sample records around 67,000 distinct CDR3 sequences, under 15% being singletons. The sequenced sample consisted of whole blood. The chain joins TRBV6-4 to TRBJ1-6; D unclear. The clonotype originates from an adult who was a healthcare worker with PCR-confirmed SARS-CoV-2 infection or an uninfected control (not recorded which). CDR3 nucleotide sequence: TGTGCCAGCAGCGAAGGCTACAATTCACCCCTCCACTTT. Translation: CASSEGYNSPLHF.